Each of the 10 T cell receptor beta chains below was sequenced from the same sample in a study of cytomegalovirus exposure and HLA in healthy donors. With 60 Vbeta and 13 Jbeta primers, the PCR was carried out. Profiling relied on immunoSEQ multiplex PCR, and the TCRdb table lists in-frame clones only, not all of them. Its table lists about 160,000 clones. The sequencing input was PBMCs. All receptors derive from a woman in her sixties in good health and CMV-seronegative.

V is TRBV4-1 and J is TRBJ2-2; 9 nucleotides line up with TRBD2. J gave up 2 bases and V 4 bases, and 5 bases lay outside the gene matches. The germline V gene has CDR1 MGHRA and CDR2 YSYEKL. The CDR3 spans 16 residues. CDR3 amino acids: CASSPRGGINTGELFF. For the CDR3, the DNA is TGCGCCAGCAGCCCGCGGGGGGGCATCAACACCGGGGAGCTGTTTTTT.

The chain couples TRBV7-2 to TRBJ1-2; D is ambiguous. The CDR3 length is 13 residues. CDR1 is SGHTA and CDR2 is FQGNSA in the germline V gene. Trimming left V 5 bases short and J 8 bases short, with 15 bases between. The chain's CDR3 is CASSPLVSGGYTF. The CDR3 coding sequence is TGTGCCAGCAGCCCCCTGGTGTCAGGAGGCTACACCTTC.

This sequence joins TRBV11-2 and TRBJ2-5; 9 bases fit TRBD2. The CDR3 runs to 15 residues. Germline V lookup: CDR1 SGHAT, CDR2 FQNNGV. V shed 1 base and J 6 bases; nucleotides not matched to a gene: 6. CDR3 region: CASSLVREGPKTQYF. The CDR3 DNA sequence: TGTGCCAGCAGCTTAGTGCGGGAGGGACCGAAGACCCAGTACTTC.

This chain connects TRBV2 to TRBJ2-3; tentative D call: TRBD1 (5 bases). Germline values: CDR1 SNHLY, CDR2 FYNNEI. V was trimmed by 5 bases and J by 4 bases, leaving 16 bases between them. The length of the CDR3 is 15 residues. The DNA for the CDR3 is TGTGCCAGCAGTAAGACCAGGGTAGGGGCAGATACGCAGTATTTT. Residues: CASSKTRVGADTQYF.

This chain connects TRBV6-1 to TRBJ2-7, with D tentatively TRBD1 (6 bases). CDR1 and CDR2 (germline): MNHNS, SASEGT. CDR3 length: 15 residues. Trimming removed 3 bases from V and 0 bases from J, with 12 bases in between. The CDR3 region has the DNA TGTGCCAGCAGTGAGCAACAGGGAAGCTCCTACGAGCAGTACTTC. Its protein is CASSEQQGSSYEQYF.

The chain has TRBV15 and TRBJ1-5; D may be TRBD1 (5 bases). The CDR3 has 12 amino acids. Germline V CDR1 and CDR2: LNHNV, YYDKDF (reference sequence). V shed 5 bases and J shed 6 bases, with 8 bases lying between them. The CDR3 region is CATSAGSQPQHF. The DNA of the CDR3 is TGTGCCACCAGCGCAGGGTCTCAGCCCCAGCATTTT.

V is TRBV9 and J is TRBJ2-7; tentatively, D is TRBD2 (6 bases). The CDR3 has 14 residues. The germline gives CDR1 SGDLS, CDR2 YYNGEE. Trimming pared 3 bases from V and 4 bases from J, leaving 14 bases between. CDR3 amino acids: CASSGTTRTYEQYF. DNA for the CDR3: TGTGCCAGCAGCGGGACTACCAGGACTTACGAGCAGTACTTC.

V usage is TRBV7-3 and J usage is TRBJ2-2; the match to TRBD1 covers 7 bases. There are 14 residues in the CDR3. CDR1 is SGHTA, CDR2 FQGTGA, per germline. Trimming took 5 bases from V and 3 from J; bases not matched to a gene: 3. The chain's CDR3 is CASSMGQYTGELFF. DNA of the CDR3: TGTGCCAGCAGCATGGGACAGTACACCGGGGAGCTGTTTTTT.

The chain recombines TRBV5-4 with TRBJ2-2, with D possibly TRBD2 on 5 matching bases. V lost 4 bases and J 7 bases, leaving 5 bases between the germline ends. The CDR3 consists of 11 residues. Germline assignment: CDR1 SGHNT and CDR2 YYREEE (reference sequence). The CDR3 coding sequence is TGTGCCAGCAGCCGGGACGGGGAGCTGTTTTTT. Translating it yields CASSRDGELFF.

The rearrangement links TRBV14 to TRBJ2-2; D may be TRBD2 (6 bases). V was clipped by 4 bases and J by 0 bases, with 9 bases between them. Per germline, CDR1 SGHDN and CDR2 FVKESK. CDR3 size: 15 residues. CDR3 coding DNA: TGTGCCAGCAGCCCGGGACTTGCGAACACCGGGGAGCTGTTTTTT. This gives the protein CASSPGLANTGELFF.